This TCR beta chain was documented in a study of blood T cell repertoires in COVID-19. Study context: Samples came from the United States, Italy and Spain, spanning acute and convalescent COVID-19. PBMCs, B-cell-depleted T cells, or T cells were the source of the cDNA or gDNA that made up the material.

Notes on this clone: Other DNA sequences in this specimen translate into the identical CDR3.

Germline CDR1 SGHRS, CDR2 YFSETQ. Between the trimmed V and J ends, which lost 4 bases and 2 bases, there was a span of 12 bases. The CDR3 is made up of 14 amino acids. Original methodology: How many nucleated cells were present was estimated from reference gene primer amplification. The table came from immunoSEQ multiplex PCR; TCRdb's copy has only in-frame clones and leaves some out. V, J and clone size derive from that table, while D and trimming were established from the DNA sequence. This table holds approximately 120,000 clones, more than 70% found once. The V gene is TRBV5-1, the J gene TRBJ1-1; possible D gene TRBD1, 6 bases. Material: peripheral blood. This sequence originates from a human donor in a cohort sampled during active COVID-19. The CDR3 spells CASSSNRANTEAFF. In DNA form, the CDR3 reads TGCGCCAGCAGCAGTAACAGGGCCAACACTGAAGCTTTCTTT.